These 24 T cell receptor beta chains originate from one sample sequenced in a study of neurological immune-mediated disorders. MiXCR, run by TCRdb on the 5' RACE reads, gives a single entry per CDR3 protein. The table has tens of thousands of distinct CDR3 sequences, 3% to 4% seen once. Input material: PBMCs. These receptors all stem from a woman between 45 and 65 years old with multiple sclerosis.

The CDR3 region is CASSWGAGGNTEAFF. As DNA, the CDR3 is TGTGCCAGCAGTTGGGGGGCAGGGGGGAACACTGAAGCTTTCTTT. V gene TRBV7-2 combines with J gene TRBJ1-1; 7 bases fit TRBD1. This CDR3 has 15 residues. Germline values: CDR1 SGHTA, CDR2 FQGNSA. Trimming at V came to 6 bases and at J to 1 base, leaving 8 bases not matched to a gene. Full variable domain (missing parts from reference TRBV7-2 and TRBJ1-1): GAGVSQSPSNKVTEKGKDVELRCDPISGHTALYWYRQSLGQGLEFLIYFQGNSAPDKSGLPSDRFSAERTGGSVSTLTIQRTQQEDSAVYLCASSWGAGGNTEAFFGQGTRLTVV.

This clonotype appeared many times. The CDR3 coding sequence is TGTGCCAGCTCTAGCGGATCCTCCTACGAGCAGTACTTC. This encodes CASSSGSSYEQYF. The chain recombines TRBV12-3 or TRBV12-4 with TRBJ2-7; 7 bases line up with TRBD2. The CDR3 totals 13 residues. V was clipped by 8 bases and J by 0 bases; unmatched bases: 4.

This clonotype has a count of ten or more. The chain carries TRBV5-1 and TRBJ1-3, with D possibly being TRBD1 (6 bases). CDR3 length: 14 residues. Germline lookup yields CDR1 SGHRS and CDR2 YFSETQ. V was clipped by 4 bases and J by 2 bases, with 10 bases between them. The CDR3 nucleotides are TGCGCCAGCAGCAGTCAGGGGACTGGAAACACCATATATTTT. Amino acid sequence: CASSSQGTGNTIYF.

The sample holds many counts of this clonotype. The chain has TRBV3-1 and TRBJ1-5, with D possibly being TRBD1 (5 bases). V lost 1 base and J lost 13, with 20 bases in between. Germline CDR1 and CDR2: LGHDT and YNNKEL (reference sequence). The CDR3 has 15 amino acids. The CDR3 loop reads CASSQGVSQTAHQHF. DNA of the CDR3: TGTGCCAGCAGCCAAGGTGTGAGTCAGACAGCGCATCAGCATTTT.

This clonotype was seen ten or more times. The chain combines TRBV9 with TRBJ2-7; TRBD2 aligns across 7 bases. After removal of 0 bases from V and 3 bases from J, the junction contained 3 bases not matched to a gene. Germline lookup yields CDR1 SGDLS and CDR2 YYNGEE. The CDR3 has 14 residues. The CDR3 loop is CASSVGAGDYEQYF. In nucleotides, the CDR3 is TGTGCCAGCAGCGTAGGGGCGGGAGACTACGAGCAGTACTTC. The whole variable domain, remainder taken from reference TRBV9 and TRBJ2-7, is DSGVTQTPKHLITATGQRVTLRCSPRSGDLSVYWYQQSLDQGLQFLIQYYNGEERAKGNILERFSAQQFPDLHSELNLSSLELGDSALYFCASSVGAGDYEQYFGPGTRLTVT.

This clonotype was observed a few times. V is TRBV10-3 and J is TRBJ1-2; D is uncertain. Germline-derived CDR1 and CDR2 are ENHRY and SYGVKD. The CDR3 has 12 residues. V lost 2 bases and J lost 2, with 3 bases in between. This CDR3 is CAISETNYGYTF. In DNA form, the CDR3 reads TGTGCCATCAGTGAGACGAACTATGGCTACACCTTC.

This clonotype was seen repeatedly, ten times or more. This chain uses TRBV24-1 with TRBJ2-3, with 10 bases fitting TRBD2. Germline CDR1 and CDR2: KGHDR and SFDVKD. The CDR3 loop spans 16 amino acids. The junction had 6 bases not matched to a gene; V was cut back by 4 bases and J by 3 bases. CDR3: CATSDRTSGITDTQYF. The CDR3 region has the DNA TGTGCCACCAGTGACCGCACTAGCGGGATTACAGATACGCAGTATTTT.

This clonotype was found many times. The chain joins TRBV19 to TRBJ2-5, with a possible D match to TRBD2 (5 bases). From germline, CDR1 is LNHDA and CDR2 SQIVND (reference sequence). The CDR3 runs to 13 residues. The V end lost 6 bases, the J end lost 5 bases, and 13 bases lay between the germline ends. CDR3 DNA sequence: TGTGCCAGTAGAACCCCGGAGGTGGAGACCCAGTACTTC. It encodes CASRTPEVETQYF.

Many counts were recorded for this clonotype. V and J are TRBV5-1 and TRBJ1-6; 7 bases align to TRBD1. Germline V gene sequence: CDR1 SGHRS, CDR2 YFSETQ. Trimming cost V 4 bases and J 10 bases; bases outside gene matches: 8. The CDR3 is 14 amino acids. The CDR3 is CASSDRQGGSPLHF. CDR3 nucleotides: TGCGCCAGCAGCGATCGACAGGGTGGATCACCCCTCCACTTT.

This clonotype was seen at least ten times. The rearrangement uses TRBV5-1 and TRBJ1-2; TRBD1 agrees at 11 bases. With 0 bases clipped from V and 5 bases from J, the junction kept 9 bases outside the gene matches. Germline V gene sequence: CDR1 SGHRS, CDR2 YFSETQ. This CDR3 contains 17 residues. CDR3: CASSLGGRDRGRYGYTF. The CDR3 nucleotides are TGCGCCAGCAGCTTGGGAGGCCGGGACAGGGGGAGATATGGCTACACCTTC. Using reference TRBV5-1 and TRBJ1-2 for the parts outside the CDR3, the full variable domain is KAGVTQTPRYLIKTRGQQVTLSCSPISGHRSVSWYQQTPGQGLQFLFEYFSETQRNKGNFPGRFSGRQFSNSRSEMNVSTLELGDSALYLCASSLGGRDRGRYGYTFGSGTRLTVV.

At least ten counts were recorded for this clonotype. The gene calls are TRBV7-2 and TRBJ1-1; 9 bases line up with TRBD1. Losses at the gene ends were 2 bases for V and 1 base for J; bases not matched to a gene: 5. The germline CDR1 and CDR2 sequences are SGHTA and FQGNSA. The CDR3 has 16 amino acids. The chain's CDR3 is CASSLRQGDKNTEAFF. The CDR3 DNA reads TGTGCCAGCAGCTTAAGACAGGGGGATAAGAACACTGAAGCTTTCTTT.

The J gene is TRBJ2-5, the V gene TRBV5-6; TRBD2 aligns across 7 bases. With 2 bases clipped from V and 4 bases from J, the junction kept 8 bases outside the gene matches. This CDR3 has 15 amino acids. The germline CDR1 and CDR2 sequences are SGHDT and YYEEEE. Here the CDR3 reads CASSFNYGGGETQYF. Here the CDR3 DNA reads TGTGCCAGCAGCTTCAACTATGGGGGGGGAGAGACCCAGTACTTC.

This clonotype was detected many times. This chain uses TRBV29-1 with TRBJ2-1; 9 nucleotides line up with TRBD2. Germline V gives CDR1 SQVTM, CDR2 ANQGSEA. After removal of 0 bases from V and 4 bases from J, the junction contained 10 bases not matched to a gene. The CDR3 runs 17 residues. The CDR3 DNA follows: TGCAGCGTTGAAGATAAGGATAGCGGGGGCCCTTACAATGAGCAGTTCTTC. Translating it yields CSVEDKDSGGPYNEQFF.

The table lists this clonotype with many counts. This sequence joins TRBV24-1 and TRBJ2-1, with 7 bases lining up with TRBD1. V was clipped by 0 bases and J by 1 base; unmatched bases: 5. The V gene's germline CDR1 is KGHDR and CDR2 SFDVKD. This CDR3 is 17 amino acids long. The CDR3 sequence is CATSDLGQGVSYNEQFF. The CDR3 nucleotides are TGTGCCACCAGTGATTTGGGGCAGGGGGTATCCTACAATGAGCAGTTCTTC.

This clonotype came up many times. The chain carries TRBV24-1 and TRBJ2-7; D unresolved. The germline gives CDR1 KGHDR, CDR2 SFDVKD. Trimming took off 4 bases at V and 5 bases at J, with 5 bases between the two ends. The CDR3 is made up of 11 amino acids. CDR3 nucleotide sequence: TGTGCCACCAGTGAGGATAACGAGCAGTACTTC. This codes for CATSEDNEQYF.

In this sample, this clonotype turned up many times. This chain uses TRBV5-1 with TRBJ1-4; possibly TRBD1 for D (6 bases). From germline, CDR1 is SGHRS and CDR2 YFSETQ. The CDR3 runs 15 residues. Trimming took 0 bases from V and 6 from J, leaving 12 bases between them. The CDR3 nucleotides read TGCGCCAGCAGCTTGGGAGACAGGACCGATGAAAAACTGTTTTTT. It specifies CASSLGDRTDEKLFF.

This clonotype was counted ten times or more. This chain joins TRBV9 and TRBJ2-7, with 7 positions matching TRBD2. V gave up 0 bases and J gave up 6 bases; unmatched junction bases: 3. The V gene's germline CDR1 is SGDLS and CDR2 YYNGEE. The CDR3 consists of 13 residues. DNA for the CDR3: TGTGCCAGCAGCGTAGCGGGAGGCGTCGAGCAGTACTTC. This translates into CASSVAGGVEQYF.

This clonotype was recorded at least ten times. The CDR3 loop reads CASSNVSLGVYGYTF. CDR3 nucleotides: TGTGCCAGCAGCAATGTATCGCTAGGGGTATATGGCTACACCTTC. The V and J genes are TRBV21-1 and TRBJ1-2. TRBV21-1 corresponds to a pseudogene. CDR3 length: 15 amino acids.

Comment on this clonotype: This could be a read error, since a much larger clone is one nucleotide away. The gene calls are TRBV9 and TRBJ1-2, with D tentatively TRBD1 (5 bases). Germline V gives CDR1 SGDLS, CDR2 YYNGEE. Trimming pared 0 bases from V and 0 bases from J, leaving 12 bases between. The CDR3 extends over 16 amino acids. For the CDR3, the DNA is TGTGCCAGCAGCGTAGATAAGGGGCCTACTAACTATGGCTACACCTTC. It yields the protein CASSVDKGPTNYGYTF.

Points on this clonotype: The junction does not match germline at one end; this may be a read error. The V gene is TRBV2, the J gene TRBJ1-5, with D maybe TRBD1 (5 bases). This CDR3 contains 14 residues. Germline V gene lookup returns CDR1 SNHLY and CDR2 FYNNEI. The CDR3 region has the DNA TGTGCCAGCAGTGAGATCAGGGTAGGGCAGCCCCAGAATTTT. It is translated as CASSEIRVGQPQNF.

The table lists this clonotype with many counts. The CDR3 here is CSARRHGTNLAEAFF. As DNA, the CDR3 is TGCAGTGCTAGGCGCCACGGGACAAACCTTGCTGAAGCTTTCTTT. The J gene is TRBJ1-1, the V gene TRBV20-1, with TRBD1 as a possible D gene (6 bases). CDR1 DFQATT and CDR2 SNEGSKA come from the germline V gene (reference sequence). Trimming shortened V by 3 bases and J by 6 bases, and 20 bases separated the two germline ends. The CDR3 sequence is 15 residues long.

This clonotype turned up a few times. A much larger clone sits a single nucleotide away, making a read error possible. V and J are TRBV9 and TRBJ1-5, with D possibly matching TRBD1 (6 bases). Germline assignment: CDR1 SGDLS and CDR2 YYNGEE. The CDR3 covers 14 residues. V was pared by 3 bases and J by 2 bases, with 9 bases between. The CDR3 region has the DNA TGTGCCAGCAGCGCACAGGGACGCAATCAGCCCCAGCATTTT. Protein product: CASSAQGRNQPQHF.

This clonotype showed up many times. The chain employs TRBV20-1 and TRBJ2-7; 8 bases agree with TRBD1. The germline CDR1 and CDR2 sequences are DFQATT and SNEGSKA (reference sequence). J was trimmed by 5 bases and V by 6 bases; bases with no gene match: 12. CDR3 length: 14 amino acids. For the CDR3, the DNA is TGCAGTGCCCTTAGGCCGGACAGGGTAAACGAGCAGTACTTC. Amino acids: CSALRPDRVNEQYF.

This clonotype was observed a handful of times. One base away lies a much larger clone, so this may be a sequencing read error. The chain uses TRBV29-1 and TRBJ2-1, with D unclear. The V end lost 0 bases, the J end lost 12 bases, and 12 bases lay between the germline ends. CDR3 length: 12 amino acids. The germline CDR1 and CDR2 sequences are SQVTM and ANQGSEA. In DNA form, the CDR3 reads TGCAGCGTTGAAGAGGTCAGTGTGGTGCAGTTCTTC. It encodes CSVEEVSVVQFF.